This T cell receptor (beta chain) is drawn from a study of CXCR3-negative and CXCR3-positive naive CD8 T cells. Carrying UMI labels, the TRB cDNA libraries were prepared through 5' RACE. TCRdb reworked the 5' RACE reads into one entry per CDR3 protein, no DNA. The specimen's table records roughly 100,000 distinct CDR3 sequences. About this clonotype: The target antigen is unknown.

CDR1 is LNHDA and CDR2 is SQIVND in the germline V gene (reference sequence). CDR3 length: 15 amino acids. Cells classed as naive CD8+ T cells were CD45RO-CCR7+CD27+CD95-. Broader study findings: When CXCR3-positive naive cells were set against CXCR3-negative naive cells, the former had more hydrophobic TRB CDR3s.

Material: naive CXCR3+ CD8+ T cells from blood. Subset here: CD45RO-CCR7+CD27+CD95- naive CD8+ T cells expressing CXCR3 (TNR3+). The source is a human donor in good health. Some clones in this sample may be carry-over from other donors' samples. The chain joins TRBV19 to TRBJ2-1; TCRdb designates TRBD2, a call that cannot be tested without DNA. The CDR3: CASSMWRESYNEQFF.